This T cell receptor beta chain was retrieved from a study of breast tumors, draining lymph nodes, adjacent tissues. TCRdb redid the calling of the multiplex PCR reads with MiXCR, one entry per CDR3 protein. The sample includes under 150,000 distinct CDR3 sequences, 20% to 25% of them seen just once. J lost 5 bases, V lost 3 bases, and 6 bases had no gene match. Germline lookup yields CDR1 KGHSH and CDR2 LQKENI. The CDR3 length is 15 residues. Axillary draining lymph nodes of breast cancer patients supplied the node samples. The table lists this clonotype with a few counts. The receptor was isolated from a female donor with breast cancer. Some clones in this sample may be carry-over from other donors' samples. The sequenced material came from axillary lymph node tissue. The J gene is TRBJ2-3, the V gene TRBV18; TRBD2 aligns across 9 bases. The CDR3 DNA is TGTGCCAGCTCACCTCCGGGACTAGCAAGAGATACGCAGTATTTT. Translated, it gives CASSPPGLARDTQYF.